The 23 T cell receptor beta chains below were found in one sample sequenced in a study of T-cell reconstitution after alpha-beta-depleted transplantation in children. Preparation of the TCRbeta library was carried out with unique molecular identifiers. Each CDR3 protein gets one entry after TCRdb re-called the PCR reads with MiXCR. The sample yields 610,000 or so distinct CDR3 sequences, over 20% seen once. Sequencing was performed on PBMCs, taken before TCRalphabeta/CD19-depleted stem cell transplant. The receptors were sampled from a boy in the first two years of life with Wiskott-Aldrich syndrome, due to receive a stem cell transplant.

The chain recombines TRBV5-1 with TRBJ2-7, with unresolved D. The ends were cut back, 0 bases at V and 3 bases at J, with 10 bases in the middle. From germline, CDR1 is SGHRS and CDR2 YFSETQ. This CDR3 is 14 amino acids long. This CDR3 reads CASSLGIVDYEQYF. CDR3 nucleotide sequence: TGCGCCAGCAGCTTGGGGATCGTCGACTACGAGCAGTACTTC.

This clonotype showed up just a few times. This chain links TRBV12-3 or TRBV12-4 with TRBJ2-7; 12 nucleotides align to TRBD2. Unmatched junction bases numbered 7, after V lost 6 bases and J lost 4 bases. The CDR3 is 15 residues long. The CDR3 bases are TGTGCCAGCAGCCCGGGACTAGCGGGTAATTACGAGCAGTACTTC. Translated: CASSPGLAGNYEQYF.

The chain combines TRBV25-1 with TRBJ2-5; 8 nucleotides align to TRBD2. The trim removed 0 bases at V and 5 bases at J, leaving 2 bases unmatched. CDR3 length equals 14 residues. Per the germline V gene, CDR1 is MGHDK and CDR2 is SYGVNS. CDR3 sequence reads: CASSEYGGGETQYF. In nucleotides, the CDR3 is TGTGCCAGCAGTGAATACGGGGGGGGCGAGACCCAGTACTTC.

About this clonotype: The junction departs from the called germline gene at one end, perhaps through a read error. The chain recombines TRBV27 with TRBJ1-5; TRBD1 might be the D (6 bases). The CDR3 is 17 amino acids. CDR1 and CDR2 (germline): MNHEY, SMNVEV (reference sequence). The DNA for the CDR3 is TGTGCCAGCAGTTCCAGGGGTACCCTATATAGCGATCAGCCCCAGCATTTT. Protein sequence: CASSSRGTLYSDQPQHF.

This chain joins TRBV18 and TRBJ2-1, with 8 bases fitting TRBD2. The CDR3 is 16 amino acids. With 5 bases clipped from V and 8 bases from J, the junction kept 14 bases outside the gene matches. Germline CDR1 KGHSH, CDR2 LQKENI. The CDR3, as DNA: TGTGCCAGCTCAGTCCGCGGGGCGGGAGGTTTCGATGAGCAGTTCTTC. Its protein product is CASSVRGAGGFDEQFF. The full variable domain, in which reference TRBV18 and TRBJ2-1 provide the parts outside the CDR3, is NAGVMQNPRHLVRRRGQEARLRCSPMKGHSHVYWYRQLPEEGLKFMVYLQKENIIDESGMPKERFSAEFPKEGPSILRIQQVVRGDSAAYFCASSVRGAGGFDEQFFGPGTRLTVL.

The chain is built from TRBV5-1 and TRBJ2-3; 7 bases map to TRBD2. The germline CDR1 and CDR2 sequences are SGHRS and YFSETQ. The CDR3 is 16 residues long. Losses at the gene ends were 6 bases for V and 0 bases for J; bases not matched to a gene: 10. The CDR3 region is CASTGMLAESTDTQYF. The CDR3 coding sequence is TGCGCCAGCACCGGAATGCTAGCGGAAAGCACAGATACGCAGTATTTT. Variable domain in full (rest from reference TRBV5-1 and TRBJ2-3): KAGVTQTPRYLIKTRGQQVTLSCSPISGHRSVSWYQQTPGQGLQFLFEYFSETQRNKGNFPGRFSGRQFSNSRSEMNVSTLELGDSALYLCASTGMLAESTDTQYFGPGTRLTVL.

This clonotype was picked up a small number of times. The conserved final phenylalanine or tryptophan is absent from the CDR3, which likely points to a read error. The limits of the CDR3 on the DNA are not certain, so only TCRdb's listed CDR3 is given. The genes are TRBV5-1 and TRBJ1-5; TRBD1 is the table's D call, not checked against the DNA. Per the germline V gene, CDR1 is SGHRS and CDR2 is YFSETQ. Inclusive of both ends, the CDR3 amounts to 10 amino acids. The CDR3 sequence is CASSWTGKGV.

The chain joins TRBV20-1 to TRBJ1-4; 7 bases fit TRBD1. The V segment lost 6 bases and the J segment 7 bases; nucleotides outside the gene matches: 11. CDR3 size: 14 residues. Germline V gene lookup returns CDR1 DFQATT and CDR2 SNEGSKA (reference sequence). CDR3 in amino acids: CSAAGQARSEKLFF. DNA of the CDR3: TGCAGTGCCGCCGGACAGGCCAGGAGTGAAAAACTGTTTTTT.

This clonotype was found a few times. The chain uses TRBV12-3 or TRBV12-4 and TRBJ2-4; the match to TRBD1 covers 7 bases. The CDR3 has 14 amino acids. V shed 7 bases and J 3 bases; nucleotides not matched to a gene: 6. The CDR3 is CASTATGYKNIQYF. In DNA form, the CDR3 reads TGTGCCAGCACCGCGACAGGGTACAAAAACATTCAGTACTTC.

The sample holds a few counts of this clonotype. The V and J genes are TRBV9 and TRBJ2-1; no definite D call. The CDR3 runs to 13 residues. CDR1 and CDR2 (germline): SGDLS, YYNGEE. V was pared by 1 base and J by 13 bases, with 15 bases between. The CDR3 is CASSVSGVGIQFF. The CDR3 DNA reads TGTGCCAGCAGCGTATCCGGAGTGGGGATCCAGTTCTTC.

This clonotype was detected a few times. V is TRBV28 and J is TRBJ1-4; TRBD1 agrees at 8 bases. Germline V lookup: CDR1 MDHEN, CDR2 SYDVKM. CDR3 size: 17 residues. V lost 5 bases, J lost 8 bases, and 16 bases stayed unmatched. DNA for the CDR3: TGTGCCAGCAGTGCGCAGCCCCCAGGGGGCGCAGGAGAAAAACTGTTTTTT. Protein: CASSAQPPGGAGEKLFF.

In regard to this clonotype: A junction boundary mismatches the germline segment, possibly from a read error. V usage is TRBV20-1 and J usage is TRBJ2-1, with 9 bases fitting TRBD2. CDR1 DFQATT and CDR2 SNEGSKA come from the germline V gene (reference sequence). The CDR3 has 18 amino acids. In DNA form, the CDR3 reads TGCTGTGCTAGAGTTTCCGGCGGTGCGGGAGGGAGCTACAATGAGCAGTTCTTC. Protein product: CCARVSGGAGGSYNEQFF.

This clonotype was counted between two and nine times. V gene TRBV10-3 combines with J gene TRBJ1-3; no reliable D call. Germline lookup yields CDR1 ENHRY and CDR2 SYGVKD. V shed 3 bases and J shed 1 base, with 7 bases lying between them. This CDR3 spans 14 amino acids. Here the CDR3 DNA reads TGTGCCATCAGTGATAGGAATTCTGGAAACACCATATATTTT. Amino acid sequence: CAISDRNSGNTIYF.

This clonotype was observed a handful of times. The V gene is TRBV19, the J gene TRBJ1-1, with D perhaps TRBD1 (5 bases). The CDR3 loop spans 14 amino acids. Trimming shortened V by 3 bases and J by 4 bases, and 12 bases separated the two germline ends. Germline V gene sequence: CDR1 LNHDA, CDR2 SQIVND (reference sequence). CDR3 DNA: TGTGCCAGTAGTATTTTGGGGGGAGGCACTGAAGCTTTCTTT. Protein sequence: CASSILGGGTEAFF.

The rearrangement joins TRBV9 to TRBJ2-1; D perhaps matches TRBD2 (6 bases). Germline V lookup: CDR1 SGDLS, CDR2 YYNGEE. Trimming pared 2 bases from V and 7 bases from J, leaving 13 bases between. The CDR3 spans 14 residues. CDR3 nucleotides: TGTGCCAGCAGCGTCCCGGGAGTAGGGAATGAGCAGTTCTTC. Its translation: CASSVPGVGNEQFF.

This clonotype was recorded a few times. The chain recombines TRBV7-9 with TRBJ1-2, with 10 bases fitting TRBD1. This CDR3 is 16 amino acids long. The junction had 5 bases not matched to a gene; V was cut back by 4 bases and J by 0 bases. The germline V gene encodes CDR1 SEHNR and CDR2 FQNEAQ (reference sequence). The CDR3 sequence: CASSYRDRGSNYGYTF. CDR3 nucleotides: TGTGCCAGCAGCTACCGGGACAGGGGTTCTAACTATGGCTACACCTTC.

This clonotype was counted a few times. V and J are TRBV9 and TRBJ1-1; D is possibly TRBD1 (6 bases). V was trimmed by 0 bases and J by 0 bases, leaving 6 bases between them. This CDR3 region has 14 residues. Germline CDR1 is SGDLS and CDR2 is YYNGEE. CDR3 residues: CASSVAGVNTEAFF. CDR3 coding DNA: TGTGCCAGCAGCGTAGCAGGGGTGAACACTGAAGCTTTCTTT.

V is TRBV16 and J is TRBJ1-5, with a possible D match to TRBD1 (5 bases). The germline V and J ends were trimmed by 0 bases and 9 bases, with 12 bases remaining between them. The germline V gene has CDR1 KGHSY and CDR2 FQNENV. This CDR3 is 14 amino acids long. The CDR3 bases are TGTGCCAGCAGCCAATCGGGGGTGTCGGGGCCCCAGCATTTT. Translation: CASSQSGVSGPQHF.

The chain links TRBV12-3 or TRBV12-4 to TRBJ1-2, with a weak D call TRBD1 (6 bases). The CDR3 contains 13 residues. V was pared by 5 bases and J by 4 bases, with 11 bases between. The CDR3 spells CASSRTDVYGYTF. The CDR3 DNA sequence: TGTGCCAGCAGTCGGACAGACGTCTATGGCTACACCTTC.

This clonotype occurred a few times. The chain carries TRBV29-1 and TRBJ2-7, with D unclear. The V and J ends lost 4 bases and 0 bases respectively, with 13 bases between them. Germline CDR1 SQVTM, CDR2 ANQGSEA. This CDR3 region has 14 residues. Here the CDR3 DNA reads TGCAGCGTTGTTTATTCCCTAAGCTCCTACGAGCAGTACTTC. It specifies CSVVYSLSSYEQYF.

The chain combines TRBV18 with TRBJ2-2; D remains ambiguous. The germline gives CDR1 KGHSH, CDR2 LQKENI. V lost 1 base to trimming and J lost 2 bases, with 11 bases between them. This CDR3 is 16 amino acids long. CDR3 in amino acids: CASSPLARLNTGELFF. The DNA of the CDR3 is TGTGCCAGCTCACCACTCGCCAGGCTTAACACCGGGGAGCTGTTTTTT. The whole variable domain, remainder taken from reference TRBV18 and TRBJ2-2, is NAGVMQNPRHLVRRRGQEARLRCSPMKGHSHVYWYRQLPEEGLKFMVYLQKENIIDESGMPKERFSAEFPKEGPSILRIQQVVRGDSAAYFCASSPLARLNTGELFFGEGSRLTVL.

The V call is TRBV28, the J call TRBJ2-3; D may be TRBD1 or TRBD2 (5 bases each). Germline assignment: CDR1 MDHEN and CDR2 SYDVKM. V was shortened by 7 bases and J by 2 bases, with 13 bases between the two germline ends. CDR3 length equals 14 residues. The chain's CDR3 is CASTHRTFTDTQYF. In DNA, the CDR3 is TGTGCCAGCACCCACAGGACTTTCACAGATACGCAGTATTTT.

The rearrangement uses TRBV27 and TRBJ1-2; tentatively, D is TRBD1 (6 bases). The CDR3 is 12 amino acids. Germline V CDR1 and CDR2: MNHEY, SMNVEV (reference sequence). V dropped 8 bases and J dropped 4 bases, with 11 bases sitting between them. CDR3 loop: CASGPGAYGYTF. The DNA for the CDR3 is TGTGCCAGCGGTCCGGGGGCCTATGGCTACACCTTC.